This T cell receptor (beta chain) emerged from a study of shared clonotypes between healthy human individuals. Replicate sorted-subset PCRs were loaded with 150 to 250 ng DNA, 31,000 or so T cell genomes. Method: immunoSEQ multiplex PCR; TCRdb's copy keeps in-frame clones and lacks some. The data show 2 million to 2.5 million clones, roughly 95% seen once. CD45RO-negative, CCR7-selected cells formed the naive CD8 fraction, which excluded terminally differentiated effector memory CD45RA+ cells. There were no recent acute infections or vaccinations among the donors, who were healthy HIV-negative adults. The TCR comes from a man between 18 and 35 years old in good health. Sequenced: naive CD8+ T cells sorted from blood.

The CDR3 reads CASSSGTHVYEQYF. The CDR3 DNA is TGTGCCAGCAGCAGTGGAACACATGTTTACGAGCAGTACTTC. The chain is built from TRBV21-1 and TRBJ2-7. TRBV21-1 is termed a pseudogene. The CDR3 has 14 residues.